A selection of T cell receptor beta chains follows, all from one sample in a study of Graves' ophthalmopathy and Graves' hyperthyroidism. TCRdb recomputed calls from the multiplex PCR reads with MiXCR, one row per CDR3 protein. The sample lists 300,000 to 350,000 distinct CDR3 sequences; roughly 15% were seen once. Sequencing used peripheral blood. The receptors were sampled from an adult man with Graves' ophthalmopathy. CDR3s include the opening cysteine and the closing phenylalanine or tryptophan. The order of the fields is clone size, J gene, CDR3 length, D gene, V gene, CDR3 protein, CDR3 DNA. A D gene is named only where the DNA matches it firmly. Clone sizes are given selectively: once, few, many, or a class where the clone is expanded.

many TRBJ2-7 14 NA TRBV6-2/TRBV6-3 CASSYGGGSYEQYF TGTGCCAGCAGTTATGGGGGGGGCTCATACGAGCAGTACTTC
many TRBJ1-5 16 TRBD1 TRBV5-5 CASSRTGTGIGQPQHF TGTGCCAGCAGCCGTACCGGGACAGGGATAGGACAGCCCCAGCATTTT
many TRBJ1-5 16 NA TRBV4-2 CASSQAHLDGNQPQHF TGTGCCAGCAGCCAAGCCCACCTGGACGGCAATCAGCCCCAGCATTTT
NA TRBJ1-2 16 TRBD1 TRBV6-1 CASSEVTGHPPGGYTF TGTGCCAGCAGTGAAGTGACAGGGCATCCTCCTGGGGGCTACACCTTC
many TRBJ2-7 16 TRBD2 TRBV7-6 CASSWGTSGNAGEQYF TGTGCCAGCAGCTGGGGGACTAGCGGGAACGCGGGAGAGCAGTACTTC
once TRBJ2-7 15 NA TRBV7-8 CASSRIGLATYEQYF TGTGCCAGCAGTCGAATCGGACTCGCGACCTACGAGCAGTACTTC
many TRBJ2-7 17 TRBD2 TRBV4-2 CASSQDGWGTSDNEQYF TGTGCCAGCAGCCAAGATGGGTGGGGGACTAGCGATAACGAGCAGTACTTC
many TRBJ2-7 16 TRBD2 TRBV7-2 CASSLEAGGDSYEQYF TGTGCCAGCAGCCTCGAAGCGGGGGGGGACTCCTACGAGCAGTACTTC
many TRBJ2-3 14 NA TRBV5-1 CASSLEAHTDTQYF TGCGCCAGCAGCTTGGAGGCCCACACAGATACGCAGTATTTT
many TRBJ1-5 16 NA TRBV6-1 CASSELGGRLNQPQHF TGTGCCAGCAGTGAACTGGGGGGCCGGTTGAATCAGCCCCAGCATTTT
many TRBJ2-4 14 NA TRBV6-5 CASSYSGGTGIQYF TGTGCCAGCAGTTACTCAGGCGGGACGGGCATTCAGTACTTC
many TRBJ2-7 14 NA TRBV20-1 CSARWGQNPYEQYF TGCAGTGCTAGGTGGGGACAAAATCCCTACGAGCAGTACTTC
many TRBJ2-7 15 NA TRBV4-3 CASSQEFTTPYEQYF TGCGCCAGCAGCCAAGAGTTCACCACCCCCTACGAGCAGTACTTC
many TRBJ1-5 16 TRBD1 TRBV6-2/TRBV6-3 CASSPDRGQDNQPQHF TGTGCCAGCAGCCCAGACAGGGGGCAGGACAATCAGCCCCAGCATTTT
many TRBJ2-5 13 NA TRBV30 CAWRSAGRETQYF TGTGCCTGGAGGAGTGCGGGGAGAGAGACCCAGTACTTC
many TRBJ1-1 16 TRBD1 TRBV11-2 CASSRGTGGINTEAFF TGTGCCAGCAGCCGGGGGACAGGGGGGATTAACACTGAAGCTTTCTTT
many TRBJ2-4 17 NA TRBV6-2/TRBV6-3 CASSRTVARASKNIQYF TGTGCCAGCTCCCGAACCGTAGCCAGGGCGTCCAAAAACATTCAGTACTTC
many TRBJ2-4 14 NA TRBV3-1 CASSQEFLPGIQYF TGTGCCAGCAGCCAAGAGTTCCTCCCAGGCATTCAGTACTTC
few TRBJ1-1 15 NA TRBV6-5 CASSLIQIGGTEAFF TGTGCCAGCAGTTTGATCCAGATCGGGGGCACTGAAGCTTTCTTT
many TRBJ2-2 12 NA TRBV30 CAWSKRGGELFF TGTGCCTGGAGTAAAAGGGGAGGGGAGCTGTTTTTT
NA TRBJ2-7 14 TRBD1 TRBV28 CASSQGQGFHEQYF TGTGCCAGCAGCCAGGGACAGGGGTTCCACGAGCAGTACTTC
many TRBJ1-1 17 NA TRBV12-5 CASGLVISGGSNTEAFF TGTGCTAGTGGTTTGGTAATATCCGGGGGATCGAACACTGAAGCTTTCTTT
many TRBJ1-2 14 NA TRBV6-5 CASILSGNPYGYTF TGTGCCAGCATTTTATCGGGGAACCCCTATGGCTACACCTTC
many TRBJ1-5 13 NA TRBV6-1 CAAAGYSNQPQHF TGTGCCGCGGCGGGGTATAGCAATCAGCCCCAGCATTTT
NA TRBJ2-5 15 TRBD1 TRBV20-1 CSASSPTGREETQYF TGCAGTGCTAGTTCTCCGACAGGGCGAGAAGAGACCCAGTACTTC
many TRBJ2-2 14 NA TRBV19 CASSRAGSTGELFF TGTGCCAGTAGTAGGGCAGGGAGCACCGGGGAGCTGTTTTTT
many TRBJ1-2 14 NA TRBV7-2 CASSSPGGVSGYTF TGTGCCAGCAGCTCCCCGGGGGGAGTAAGTGGCTACACCTTC
many TRBJ2-5 13 NA TRBV19 CASSMKLRETQYF TGTGCCAGTAGTATGAAGCTCAGGGAGACCCAGTACTTC
many TRBJ1-1 17 NA TRBV10-3 CAIKVREVGGMNTEAFF TGTGCCATCAAGGTCAGGGAAGTGGGAGGTATGAACACTGAAGCTTTCTTT
many TRBJ2-7 15 NA TRBV7-2 CASSLEKGRSYEQYF TGTGCCAGCAGCCTGGAGAAGGGTAGATCCTACGAGCAGTACTTC
NA TRBJ1-1 13 NA TRBV30 CAYGTGMNTEAFF TGTGCCTACGGGACGGGAATGAACACTGAAGCTTTCTTT
many TRBJ1-1 12 NA TRBV6-1 CASSDNRPGAFF TGTGCCAGCAGTGACAACAGGCCGGGGGCTTTCTTT
many TRBJ1-1 13 NA TRBV11-2 CASSLQGPTEAFF TGTGCCAGCAGCTTACAGGGTCCCACTGAAGCTTTCTTT
many TRBJ2-7 13 NA TRBV7-9 CASSLGASSEQYF TGTGCCAGCAGCTTAGGGGCTAGCTCCGAGCAGTACTTC
many TRBJ2-5 16 TRBD2 TRBV7-2 CASSLVRTSGQETQYF TGTGCCAGCAGCTTAGTTCGGACTAGCGGGCAAGAGACCCAGTACTTC
few TRBJ2-5 15 NA TRBV7-9 CASSWGTAARETQYF TGTGCCAGCAGCTGGGGGACGGCCGCCAGGGAGACCCAGTACTTC
many TRBJ2-7 17 NA TRBV6-5 CASGFGGGSLSSYEQYF TGTGCCAGCGGGTTTGGAGGGGGCAGTTTAAGCTCCTACGAGCAGTACTTC
NA TRBJ2-5 13 NA TRBV2 CASSENSVGTQYF TGTGCCAGCAGTGAGAACAGTGTCGGGACCCAGTACTTC
many TRBJ1-2 12 NA TRBV12-3/TRBV12-4 CASTLGGYGYTF TGTGCCAGCACGCTGGGGGGGTATGGCTACACCTTC
NA TRBJ1-2 14 TRBD1 TRBV7-2 CASSFDRGQEGYTF TGTGCCAGCAGCTTCGACAGGGGGCAGGAGGGCTACACCTTC
many TRBJ2-7 15 TRBD1 TRBV7-9 CASSFLRDRGYEQYF TGTGCCAGCAGCTTCCTCCGGGACAGGGGCTACGAGCAGTACTTC
many TRBJ1-1 15 NA TRBV13 CASSQTWGGNTEAFF TGTGCCAGCAGCCAGACGTGGGGGGGGAACACTGAAGCTTTCTTT
many TRBJ1-1 11 NA TRBV6-2/TRBV6-3 CATGRDTEAFF TGTGCCACCGGTAGGGACACTGAAGCTTTCTTT
many TRBJ1-2 12 TRBD1 TRBV19 CASNTGGHGYTF TGTGCCAGCAATACAGGGGGCCATGGCTACACCTTC
NA TRBJ1-1 16 NA TRBV18 CASSPPGGGVYSEAFF TGTGCCAGCTCACCACCCGGGGGAGGGGTGTACTCTGAAGCTTTCTTT
NA TRBJ1-1 14 NA TRBV3-1 CASTLGRTGTEAFF TGTGCCAGCACCTTGGGGAGGACGGGCACTGAAGCTTTCTTT
many TRBJ1-5 14 NA TRBV6-5 CASSYSGGNQPQHF TGTGCCAGCAGTTACTCAGGCGGCAATCAGCCCCAGCATTTT
many TRBJ2-7 13 NA TRBV20-1 CSALDWSSYEQYF TGCAGTGCTCTGGACTGGAGCTCCTACGAGCAGTACTTC
many TRBJ1-6 15 NA TRBV12-3/TRBV12-4 CASRPRDVNNSPLHF TGTGCCAGCAGACCCCGGGACGTCAATAATTCACCCCTCCACTTT
many TRBJ1-2 14 NA TRBV4-1 CASSQVGAPDGYTF TGCGCCAGCAGCCAAGTTGGGGCCCCCGATGGCTACACCTTC
many TRBJ2-5 11 NA TRBV6-6 CASSYMGTQYF TGTGCCAGCAGTTACATGGGGACCCAGTACTTC
many TRBJ2-5 15 NA TRBV24-1 CATSGGEPGVETQYF TGTGCCACCAGTGGGGGGGAGCCAGGGGTTGAGACCCAGTACTTC
many TRBJ2-3 16 TRBD2 TRBV12-3/TRBV12-4 CASSLGLAGSTDTQYF TGTGCCAGCAGTTTGGGACTAGCGGGTAGCACAGATACGCAGTATTTT
many TRBJ2-7 14 TRBD1 TRBV5-1 CASSLSGQEHEQYF TGCGCCAGCAGCTTGTCTGGACAGGAGCACGAGCAGTACTTC
many TRBJ1-1 13 NA TRBV20-1 CSAGPGGGAEAFF TGCAGTGCTGGGCCCGGAGGGGGAGCTGAAGCTTTCTTT
many TRBJ2-7 16 TRBD1 TRBV11-1 CASSLYRTGPSYEQYF TGTGCCAGCAGCCTATACAGGACAGGGCCCTCCTACGAGCAGTACTTC
many TRBJ1-2 15 NA TRBV28 CASSLWTDANYGYTF TGTGCCAGCAGTTTATGGACAGACGCTAACTATGGCTACACCTTC
many TRBJ1-2 15 NA TRBV4-2 CASSQGPGNNYGYTF TGTGCCAGCAGCCAAGGTCCAGGGAATAACTATGGCTACACCTTC
NA TRBJ2-7 15 TRBD1 TRBV6-1 CASSEEGQSFYEQYF TGTGCCAGCAGCGAAGAGGGACAGTCCTTCTACGAGCAGTACTTC